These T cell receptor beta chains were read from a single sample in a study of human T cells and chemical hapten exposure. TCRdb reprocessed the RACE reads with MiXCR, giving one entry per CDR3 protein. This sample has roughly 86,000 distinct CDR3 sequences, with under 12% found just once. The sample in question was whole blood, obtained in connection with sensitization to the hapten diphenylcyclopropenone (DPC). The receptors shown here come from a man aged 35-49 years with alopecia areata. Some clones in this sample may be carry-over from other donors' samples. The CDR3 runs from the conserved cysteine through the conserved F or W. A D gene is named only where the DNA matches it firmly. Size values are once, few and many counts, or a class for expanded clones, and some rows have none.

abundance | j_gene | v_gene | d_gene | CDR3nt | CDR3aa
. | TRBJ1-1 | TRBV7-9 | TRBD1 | TGTGCCAGCAGCTTAAAAGGGGGCAGGACTGAAGCTTTCTTT | CASSLKGGRTEAFF
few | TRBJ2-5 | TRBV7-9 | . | TGTGCCAGCAGCTTAGCGGGCGGAATAGAGACCCAGTACTTC | CASSLAGGIETQYF
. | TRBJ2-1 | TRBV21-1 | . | TGTGCCGCGTCAATAGCGGGAGCTTACAATGAGCAGTTCTTC | CAASIAGAYNEQFF
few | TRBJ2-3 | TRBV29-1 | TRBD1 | TGCAGCGTAAAAGACAGGGGAATCACAGATACGCAGTATTTT | CSVKDRGITDTQYF
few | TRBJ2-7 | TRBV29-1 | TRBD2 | TGCAGCGTTGAAGGCCCGGCCCCCGGGACTAGCGGGATGACCTACGAGCAGTACTTC | CSVEGPAPGTSGMTYEQYF
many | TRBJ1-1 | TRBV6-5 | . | TGTGCCAGCAGTTACTCAAGGGGTCTAGGACTAACTGAAGCTTTCTTT | CASSYSRGLGLTEAFF
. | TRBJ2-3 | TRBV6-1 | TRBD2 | TGTGCCAGCATGGAGGGAGGGCCCACAGATACGCAGTATTTT | CASMEGGPTDTQYF
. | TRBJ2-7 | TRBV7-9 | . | TGTGCCAGCAGCTTAGCAGACGGGAACTACGAGCAGTACTTC | CASSLADGNYEQYF
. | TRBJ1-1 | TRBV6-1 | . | TGTGCCAGCAATTGGAACACTGAAGCTTTCTTT | CASNWNTEAFF
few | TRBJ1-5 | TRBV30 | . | TGTGCCTGGAGGGGGGATAGCAATCAGCCCCAGCATTTT | CAWRGDSNQPQHF
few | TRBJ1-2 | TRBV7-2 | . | TGTGCCAGCAGCTTAGCGATCGGGGGCGGTAACTATGGCTACACCTTC | CASSLAIGGGNYGYTF
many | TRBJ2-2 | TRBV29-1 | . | TGCAGCGCCGTGGCGGGGTCCGGGGAGCTGTTTTTT | CSAVAGSGELFF
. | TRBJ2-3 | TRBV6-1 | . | TGTGCCAGCAGTAAACAGGAGTTCGACACGCAGTATTTT | CASSKQEFDTQYF
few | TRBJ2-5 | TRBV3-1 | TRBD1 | TGTGCCAGCAGCCAAACACAGGGGGCTGAGACCCAGTACTTC | CASSQTQGAETQYF
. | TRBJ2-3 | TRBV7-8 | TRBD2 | TGTGCCAGCAGCTTAGCGCGGGGGGGAACCTCTAGCACAGATACGCAGTATTTT | CASSLARGGTSSTDTQYF
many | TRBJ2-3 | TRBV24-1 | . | TGTGCCACCAGTGATTCCGTGGGGACAGATACGCAGTATTTT | CATSDSVGTDTQYF
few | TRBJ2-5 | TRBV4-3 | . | TGCGCCAGCAGCCAGGATAGCACAGGGACAACGAAGGGGACCCAGTACTTC | CASSQDSTGTTKGTQYF
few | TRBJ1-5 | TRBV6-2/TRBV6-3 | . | TGTGCCAGCAGTTACTCGCGCGCCAGCAATCAGCCCCAGCATTTT | CASSYSRASNQPQHF
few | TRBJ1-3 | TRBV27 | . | TGTGCCAGCAGTTTATCACAACCTGGAAACACCATATATTTT | CASSLSQPGNTIYF
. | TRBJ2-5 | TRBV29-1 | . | TGCAGCGTTTCAAGGGCAAACCAAGAGACCCAGTACTTC | CSVSRANQETQYF
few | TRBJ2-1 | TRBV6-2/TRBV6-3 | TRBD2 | TGTGCCAGCAGTTACCACAGGGGGCTAGCGGGAGGGTCCTACAATGAGCAGTTCTTC | CASSYHRGLAGGSYNEQFF
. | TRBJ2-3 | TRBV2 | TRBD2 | TGTGCCAGCAGGGGACTAGCGGGAGGAATCACAGATACGCAGTATTTT | CASRGLAGGITDTQYF
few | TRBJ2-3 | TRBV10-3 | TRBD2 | TGTGCCATCAGTGAGTCAGTGGGAGGGGTCCAAGATACGCAGTATTTT | CAISESVGGVQDTQYF
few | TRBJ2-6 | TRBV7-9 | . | TGTGCCAGCAGCCCACTCTGGGCCAACGTCCTGACTTTC | CASSPLWANVLTF
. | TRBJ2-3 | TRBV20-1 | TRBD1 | TGCAGTGCTCCCGACAGGGGAACGCGCCGCACAGATACGCAGTATTTT | CSAPDRGTRRTDTQYF
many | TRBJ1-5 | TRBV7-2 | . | TGTGCCAGCAGCCCAGAATCTGGGGATAGCAATCAGCCCCAGCATTTT | CASSPESGDSNQPQHF
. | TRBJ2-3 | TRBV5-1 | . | TGCGCCAGCAGCTTGCTCCCCGGGACCACAAACACAGATACGCAGTATTTT | CASSLLPGTTNTDTQYF
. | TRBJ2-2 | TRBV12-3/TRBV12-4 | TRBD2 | TGTGCCAGCGGGGCGGGAGGGCCCGGGGAGCTGTTTTTT | CASGAGGPGELFF
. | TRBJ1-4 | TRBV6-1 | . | TGTGCCAGCAGCCTTGGTGGAAGACTAATATTGTCCCTGTTTTTT | CASSLGGRLILSLFF
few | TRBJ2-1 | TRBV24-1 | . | TGTGCCACCAGTTCTCGGGGTTTAAGCAATGAGCAGTTCTTC | CATSSRGLSNEQFF
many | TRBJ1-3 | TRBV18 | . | TGTGCCAGCTCACGAGGGGTCGGAAACACCATATATTTT | CASSRGVGNTIYF
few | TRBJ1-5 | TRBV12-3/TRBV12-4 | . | TGTGCCAGCAGTTTAAAGTCAGTGGAGCCCCAGCATTTT | CASSLKSVEPQHF
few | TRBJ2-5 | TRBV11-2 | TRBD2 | TGTGCCAGCAGGGGACTAGGCCAAGAGACCCAGTACTTC | CASRGLGQETQYF
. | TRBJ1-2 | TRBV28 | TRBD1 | TGTGCCAGCAGTCCCACACAGGGGGGAATGTATGGCTACACCTTC | CASSPTQGGMYGYTF
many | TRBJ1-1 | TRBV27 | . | TGTGCCAGCAGTTTATTCGCAGGGGACACTGAAGCTTTCTTT | CASSLFAGDTEAFF
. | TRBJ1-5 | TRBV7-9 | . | TGTGCCAGCAGCTTCGGAGCTTCGGGCAATCAGCCCCAGCATTTT | CASSFGASGNQPQHF
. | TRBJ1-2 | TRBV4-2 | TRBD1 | TGTGCCAGCAGCCAAGATAGGCAGGGGGCGACGTATGGCTACACCTTC | CASSQDRQGATYGYTF
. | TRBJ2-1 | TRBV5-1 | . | TGCGCCAGCAGCCTTGGGTCCAGCTATTACAACAATGAGCAGTTCTTC | CASSLGSSYYNNEQFF
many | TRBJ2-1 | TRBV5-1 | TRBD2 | TGCGCCAGCAGCTTGGTTCTAGCGGATGAGCAGTTCTTC | CASSLVLADEQFF
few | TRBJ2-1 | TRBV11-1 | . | TGTGCCAGCAGCCCGGACTACAGGGTCCCCTCCTACAATGAGCAGTTCTTC | CASSPDYRVPSYNEQFF